The 16 T cell receptor beta chains below come from one sample, sequenced in a study of blood T cell repertoires in COVID-19. Generated by immunoSEQ multiplex PCR, the TCRdb table keeps only in-frame clones and is missing some. The sample carries a few hundred thousand clones, about 90% recorded once. The sequenced sample consisted of peripheral blood. These receptor sequences come from a woman aged 18 to 35 who had recovered from COVID-19.

The chain employs TRBV5-4 and TRBJ2-1; 8 nucleotides match TRBD2. The V gene end was trimmed by 0 bases and the J gene end by 2 bases; junction bases not matched to a gene: 4. Germline V CDR1 and CDR2: SGHNT, YYREEE (reference sequence). This CDR3 spans 16 amino acids. The CDR3 DNA reads TGTGCCAGCAGCTTGGGCGACGGGAGGGCCTACAATGAGCAGTTCTTC. Its protein is CASSLGDGRAYNEQFF. The variable domain in full, with the rest retrieved from reference TRBV5-4 and TRBJ2-1, is ETGVTQSPTHLIKTRGQQVTLRCSSQSGHNTVSWYQQALGQGPQFIFQYYREEENGRGNFPPRFSGLQFPNYSSELNVNALELDDSALYLCASSLGDGRAYNEQFFGPGTRLTVL.

This rearrangement joins TRBV18 to TRBJ2-3; 7 nucleotides line up with TRBD2. Germline CDR1 KGHSH, CDR2 LQKENI. The ends lost 4 bases at V and 3 bases at J; junction bases unmatched: 10. The CDR3 extends over 16 amino acids. CDR3 amino acids: CASSRASGAATDTQYF. CDR3 DNA: TGTGCCAGCTCACGGGCCAGCGGGGCAGCTACAGATACGCAGTATTTT.

The chain uses TRBV12-2 and TRBJ2-1; the table's TRBD2 call for D was not verified on the DNA. TRBV12-2 is a pseudogene. The CDR3 consists of 18 residues. The chain's CDR3 is CASRLETSGRAHYNEQFF. The CDR3, as DNA: TGTGCAAGTCGCTTAGAGACTAGCGGGAGGGCCCATTACAATGAGCAGTTCTTC.

V usage is TRBV5-1 and J usage is TRBJ1-2, with no clear D. Germline CDR1 SGHRS, CDR2 YFSETQ. The CDR3 length is 12 residues. The V and J ends lost 2 bases and 0 bases respectively, with 2 bases between them. CDR3 DNA: TGCGCCAGCAGCTTTACTAACTATGGCTACACCTTC. It specifies CASSFTNYGYTF.

J is TRBJ1-5 and V is TRBV13, with D maybe TRBD1 (6 bases). Germline loops: CDR1 PRHDT, CDR2 FYEKMQ (reference sequence). Trimming took off 2 bases at V and 0 bases at J, with 17 bases between the two ends. CDR3 size: 18 residues. CDR3 bases: TGTGCCAGCAGCTTATCCCCGCCAGGGGCGTTTAGCAATCAGCCCCAGCATTTT. This translates into CASSLSPPGAFSNQPQHF.

The J gene is TRBJ1-5, the V gene TRBV19; 8 bases line up with TRBD1. Looked up from germline, CDR1 is LNHDA and CDR2 is SQIVND (reference sequence). The CDR3 loop spans 13 amino acids. Trimming took 7 bases from V and 5 from J; bases not matched to a gene: 4. The CDR3 loop reads CASTETGDQPQHF. In DNA, the CDR3 is TGTGCCAGTACGGAGACAGGGGATCAGCCCCAGCATTTT. Full variable domain (rest looked up from reference TRBV19 and TRBJ1-5): DGGITQSPKYLFRKEGQNVTLSCEQNLNHDAMYWYRQDPGQGLRLIYYSQIVNDFQKGDIAEGYSVSREKKESFPLTVTSAQKNPTAFYLCASTETGDQPQHFGDGTRLSIL.

The V gene is TRBV25-1, the J gene TRBJ2-1; tentative D call: TRBD1 (5 bases). Per the germline V gene, CDR1 is MGHDK and CDR2 is SYGVNS. This CDR3 has 17 amino acids. The V end was cut by 4 bases, the J end by 0 bases, with 16 bases between. CDR3 in DNA: TGTGCCAGCAGTGGACGCGACAGCCCGAGCTCCTACAATGAGCAGTTCTTC. This codes for CASSGRDSPSSYNEQFF.

In this sample, this clone turned up once. V is TRBV5-1 and J is TRBJ2-5, with TRBD1 matching over 7 bases. The junction had 6 bases not matched to a gene; V was cut back by 2 bases and J by 2 bases. CDR1 is SGHRS and CDR2 is YFSETQ in the germline V gene. The CDR3 runs 15 residues. CDR3 sequence reads: CASSLGSGGQETQYF. CDR3 in DNA: TGCGCCAGCAGCTTAGGGTCAGGGGGACAAGAGACCCAGTACTTC.

This clone was detected only once. This rearrangement joins TRBV4-1 to TRBJ2-3; the match to TRBD1 covers 7 bases. This CDR3 spans 16 amino acids. Germline V CDR1 and CDR2: MGHRA, YSYEKL. V was clipped by 0 bases and J by 5 bases; unmatched bases: 8. The CDR3 spells CASSQDGTAARDTQYF. In DNA, the CDR3 is TGCGCCAGCAGCCAAGATGGGACAGCCGCCCGAGATACGCAGTATTTT.

The chain has TRBV6-5 and TRBJ1-1; D remains unclear. Germline V CDR1 and CDR2: MNHEY, SVGAGI. The CDR3 has 12 amino acids. The V end lost 7 bases, the J end lost 2 bases, and 8 bases lay between the germline ends. CDR3 nucleotide sequence: TGTGCCAGCAACAGCTTAAACACTGAAGCTTTCTTT. Its translation: CASNSLNTEAFF.

V gene TRBV19 combines with J gene TRBJ2-7, with a weak D call TRBD1 (6 bases). Germline V gene lookup returns CDR1 LNHDA and CDR2 SQIVND (reference sequence). This CDR3 has 14 residues. The ends were cut back, 3 bases at V and 6 bases at J, with 15 bases in the middle. CDR3 loop: CASSIGTGQFEQYF. In DNA, the CDR3 is TGTGCCAGTAGTATCGGAACGGGACAATTCGAGCAGTACTTC.

Of note for this clone: Other DNA sequences of this sample code for an identical CDR3. J is TRBJ1-1 and V is TRBV18, with 7 bases that match TRBD1. The CDR3 consists of 13 residues. With V trimmed by 6 bases and J by 1 base, 2 bases remained unmatched. Germline lookup yields CDR1 KGHSH and CDR2 LQKENI. The CDR3 DNA sequence: TGTGCCAGCTCTCGACAGGGGAACACTGAAGCTTTCTTT. Amino acid sequence: CASSRQGNTEAFF.

The chain is built from TRBV5-4 and TRBJ2-7; D is possibly TRBD2 (5 bases). There are 14 residues in the CDR3. V was cut by 0 bases and J by 2 bases, with 9 bases left in between. Germline V lookup: CDR1 SGHNT, CDR2 YYREEE (reference sequence). The CDR3 reads CASSLDSTTYEQYF. The CDR3 DNA follows: TGTGCCAGCAGCTTGGATTCGACTACCTACGAGCAGTACTTC.

The rearrangement links TRBV5-4 to TRBJ2-7, with TRBD2 matching 9 bases. CDR1 is SGHNT, CDR2 YYREEE, per germline (reference sequence). The CDR3 sequence is 18 residues long. Trimming removed 0 bases from V and 4 bases from J; junction bases left unmatched: 14. The CDR3 region is CASSLDLGLAGRWYEQYF. The CDR3 bases are TGTGCCAGCAGCTTGGATCTAGGTCTAGCGGGAAGATGGTACGAGCAGTACTTC.

The gene calls are TRBV5-1 and TRBJ2-1; 10 nucleotides match TRBD2. From germline, CDR1 is SGHRS and CDR2 YFSETQ. The CDR3 has 14 amino acids. The J segment lost 4 bases and the V segment lost 7 bases, leaving 5 bases of the junction unmatched. This CDR3 reads CASQREGIYNEQFF. CDR3 sequence (DNA): TGCGCCAGCCAGCGGGAGGGTATATACAATGAGCAGTTCTTC.

The rearrangement links TRBV20-1 to TRBJ2-1, with D uncertain. CDR1 is DFQATT and CDR2 is SNEGSKA in the germline V gene (reference sequence). Trimming left V 3 bases short and J 2 bases short, with 2 bases between. The CDR3 is 11 residues long. The CDR3 nucleotides read TGCAGTGCTAGCGCCTACAATGAGCAGTTCTTC. Its translation is CSASAYNEQFF.